Below are 6 T cell receptor beta chains sequenced from a single sample in a study of chemoradiotherapy in HPV16-positive cancers. Here immunoSEQ multiplex PCR was the method, and the copy in TCRdb shows in-frame clones only, minus some. The sample consists of fewer than 35,000 clones, roughly 92% of them appearing once. Sequenced material: blood, taken from a patient who underwent chemoradiotherapy. These receptors all come from a human donor with HPV-associated anogenital cancer.

The rearrangement uses TRBV5-4 and TRBJ2-3; D possibly matches TRBD1 or TRBD2 (6 bases each). Trimming removed 0 bases from V and 2 bases from J, with 7 bases in between. CDR1 SGHNT and CDR2 YYREEE come from the germline V gene (reference sequence). The CDR3 runs to 14 residues. The CDR3 spells CASSLGGATDTQYF. The CDR3 bases are TGTGCCAGCAGCTTGGGGGGGGCCACAGATACGCAGTATTTT.

This rearrangement joins TRBV7-3 to TRBJ2-5, with D perhaps TRBD2 (6 bases). CDR1 is SGHTA and CDR2 is FQGTGA in the germline V gene. CDR3 length equals 14 residues. V gave up 5 bases and J gave up 5 bases, with 15 bases separating them. The CDR3 reads CASSLGGSGETQYF. The CDR3 nucleotides are TGTGCCAGCAGCCTCGGAGGGTCGGGTGAGACCCAGTACTTC.

This clone was observed a single time. One end of the junction varies from germline; a read error may be responsible. The genes are TRBV2 and TRBJ2-1; no clear D gene. Germline V gene lookup returns CDR1 SNHLY and CDR2 FYNNEI. The CDR3 has 16 amino acids. The CDR3 here is CASSEKADIYYDEQFF. The CDR3 nucleotides are TGTGCCAGCAGTGAAAAGGCGGATATCTACTACGATGAGCAGTTCTTC.

The chain links TRBV7-9 to TRBJ1-5, with 9 bases matching TRBD1. The V gene end was trimmed by 3 bases and the J gene end by 3 bases; junction bases not matched to a gene: 6. CDR1 is SEHNR and CDR2 is FQNEAQ in the germline V gene (reference sequence). This CDR3 spans 16 amino acids. In DNA form, the CDR3 reads TGTGCCAGCAGCTTGTTGACAGGGGGAACCAATCAGCCCCAGCATTTT. It translates to CASSLLTGGTNQPQHF.

The gene calls are TRBV4-3 and TRBJ1-4, with TRBD1 identical over 7 bases. Germline CDR1 is LGHNA and CDR2 is YSLEER. This CDR3 spans 13 amino acids. V gave up 3 bases and J gave up 7 bases; unmatched junction bases: 2. CDR3 sequence: CASSQGQLEKLFF. Written as DNA, the CDR3 is TGCGCCAGCAGCCAGGGACAGCTTGAAAAACTGTTTTTT.

The genes are TRBV19 and TRBJ2-7, with D unclear. Per germline, CDR1 LNHDA and CDR2 SQIVND (reference sequence). Trimming took 3 bases from V and 1 from J, leaving 7 bases between them. This CDR3 spans 13 amino acids. The CDR3 here is CASSIPGSYEQYF. CDR3 nucleotides: TGTGCCAGTAGTATCCCTGGATCCTACGAGCAGTACTTC.